This TCR beta chain is drawn from a study of tumor-infiltrating lymphocytes in primary liver carcinoma. Looking at the study overall: Per sample, productive TCRbeta reads numbered roughly 3.65 to 7.13 million, similar across tissue types.

Germline CDR1 reads MDHEN; CDR2 reads SYDVKM. V lost 11 bases to trimming and J lost 5 bases, with 19 bases between them. The CDR3 contains 14 residues. Taking 20-30 mg of unsorted bulk tissue, the authors co-extracted RNA and DNA. To note about this clonotype: Its antigen is not known.

General observations from the study: Only around 7.5-24% of top clones occurred in all five tumor regions.

TCR beta cDNA was made from approximately 540 ng total RNA with a constant-region primer. Three-round nested multiplex PCR performed with slightly modified ARM-PCR produced the TCR beta libraries. Rounds one and two of PCR, each of roughly 10 cycles, were primed with TRBV1-TRBV30 forward primers and a C-beta reverse primer. TCRdb re-analysed the multiplex PCR reads in MiXCR, keeping a single row per CDR3 protein. The sample contains approximately 40,000 distinct CDR3 sequences, about three quarters of which appear only once. This receptor was identified in a man in his forties with primary liver carcinoma and hepatitis B virus infection. Sequencing input: liver tumor tissue from sampling region 2. Subset indicated: tumor region T2, inferior pole. This chain links TRBV28 with TRBJ2-4; possible D gene TRBD2, 6 bases. DNA for the CDR3: TGTGCCGCCTTAGCCGGAGGGGCCCAAAACATTCAGTACTTC. Protein: CAALAGGAQNIQYF.